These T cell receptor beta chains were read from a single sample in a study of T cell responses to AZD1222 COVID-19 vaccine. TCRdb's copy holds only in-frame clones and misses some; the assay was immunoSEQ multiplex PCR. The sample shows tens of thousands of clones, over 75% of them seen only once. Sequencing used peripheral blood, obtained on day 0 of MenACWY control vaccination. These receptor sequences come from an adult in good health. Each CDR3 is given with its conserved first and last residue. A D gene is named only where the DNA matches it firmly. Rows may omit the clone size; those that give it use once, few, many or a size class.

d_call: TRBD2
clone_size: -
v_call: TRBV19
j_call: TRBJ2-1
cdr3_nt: TGTGCCACCGGGGGGGACCTTCTTTACAATGAGCAGTTCTTC
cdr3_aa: CATGGDLLYNEQFF

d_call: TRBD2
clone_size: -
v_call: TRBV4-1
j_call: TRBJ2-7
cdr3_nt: TGCGCCAGCAGCCAAGGTCCAGGAGTGGTAGCGGGAGCCCACGAGCAGTACTTC
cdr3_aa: CASSQGPGVVAGAHEQYF

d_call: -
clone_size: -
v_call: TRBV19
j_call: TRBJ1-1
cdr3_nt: TGTGCCAGTAGAAGGGACGGGTCGGGGATGAACACTGAAGCTTTCTTT
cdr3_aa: CASRRDGSGMNTEAFF

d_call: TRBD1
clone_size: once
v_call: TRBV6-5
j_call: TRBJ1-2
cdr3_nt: TGTGCCAGCAGTAAACAGGGGGCGTTTGGCTACACCTTC
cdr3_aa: CASSKQGAFGYTF

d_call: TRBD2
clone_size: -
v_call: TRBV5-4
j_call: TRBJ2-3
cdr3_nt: TGTGCCAGCAGCCTTGACGGGAGTGGGCGGGGGTCTAGCACAGATACGCAGTATTTT
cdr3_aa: CASSLDGSGRGSSTDTQYF

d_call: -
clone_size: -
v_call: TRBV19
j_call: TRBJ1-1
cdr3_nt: TGTGCCAGTAGTGAACAGGTGAACACTGAAGCTTTCTTT
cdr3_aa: CASSEQVNTEAFF

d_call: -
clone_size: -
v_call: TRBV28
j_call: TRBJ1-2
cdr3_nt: TGTGCCAGCAGTTGGGGCCCTTATGGCTACACCTTC
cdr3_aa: CASSWGPYGYTF

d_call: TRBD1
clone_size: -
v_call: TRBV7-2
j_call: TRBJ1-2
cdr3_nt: TGTGCCAGCGGCCGGGACAGGGGTTACTATGGCTACACCTTC
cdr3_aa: CASGRDRGYYGYTF

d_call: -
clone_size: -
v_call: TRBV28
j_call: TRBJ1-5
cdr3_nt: TGTGCCAGCAGTTCGGGTTATCAGCCCCAGCATTTT
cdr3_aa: CASSSGYQPQHF

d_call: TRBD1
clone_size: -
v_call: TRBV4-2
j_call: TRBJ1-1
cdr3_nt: TGTGCCAGCAGCCGACTGGGACAGCCGAACACTGAAGCTTTCTTT
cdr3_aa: CASSRLGQPNTEAFF

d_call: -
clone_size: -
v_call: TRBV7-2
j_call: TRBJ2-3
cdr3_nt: TGTGCCAGCAGCTCGCCATGGACGGTTGGCACAGATACGCAGTATTTT
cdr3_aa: CASSSPWTVGTDTQYF

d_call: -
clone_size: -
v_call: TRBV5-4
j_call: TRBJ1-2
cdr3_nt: TGTGCCAGCAGCGGGGGTACAGGATCCTTAAACTATGGCTACACCTTC
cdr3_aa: CASSGGTGSLNYGYTF

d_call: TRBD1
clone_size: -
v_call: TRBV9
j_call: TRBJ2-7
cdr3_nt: TGTGCCAGCAGCGACCAGCGACAGGGGGGGAGCGAGCAGTACTTC
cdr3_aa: CASSDQRQGGSEQYF

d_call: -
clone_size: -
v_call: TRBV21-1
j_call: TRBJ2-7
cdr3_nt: TGTGCCAGCAGCAAAGGAAGGCTTCCGGGGGTCCCCTACGAGCAGTACTTC
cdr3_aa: CASSKGRLPGVPYEQYF

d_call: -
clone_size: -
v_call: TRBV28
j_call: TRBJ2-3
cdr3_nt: TGTGCCAGCACTTTACCCGGGGACCGCACAGATACGCAGTATTTT
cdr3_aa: CASTLPGDRTDTQYF

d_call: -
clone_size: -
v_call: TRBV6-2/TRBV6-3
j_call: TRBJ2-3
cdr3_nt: TGTGCCAGCAGTTACGGAGATACGCAGTATTTT
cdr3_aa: CASSYGDTQYF

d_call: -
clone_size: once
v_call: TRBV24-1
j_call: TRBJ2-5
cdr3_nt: TGTGCCACCAGTGATTCCCTCCAAGAGACCCAGTACTTC
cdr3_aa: CATSDSLQETQYF

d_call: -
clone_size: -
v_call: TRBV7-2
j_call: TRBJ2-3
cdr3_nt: TGTGCCAGCAGCTTCTTAGGGGGGTCTATTGGAACAGATACGCAGTATTTT
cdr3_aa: CASSFLGGSIGTDTQYF

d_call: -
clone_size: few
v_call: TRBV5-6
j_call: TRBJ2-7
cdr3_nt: TGTGCCAGCAGCCGCGACGAGGGAGAGGGGTACGAGCAGTACTTC
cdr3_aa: CASSRDEGEGYEQYF

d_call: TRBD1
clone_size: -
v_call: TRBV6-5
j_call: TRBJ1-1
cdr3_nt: TGTGCCAGCAGGCTCAGGGGGCGGATGGAAGCTTTCTTT
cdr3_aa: CASRLRGRMEAFF

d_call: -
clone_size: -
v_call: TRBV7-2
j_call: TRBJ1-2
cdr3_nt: TGTGCCAGCAGCAGACTTCTCTATGGCTACACCTTC
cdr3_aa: CASSRLLYGYTF

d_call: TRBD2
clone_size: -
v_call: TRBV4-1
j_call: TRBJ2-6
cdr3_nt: TGCGCCAGCAGCCAGACCCTAGCGGGAGGGCCATATGGGGCCAACGTCCTGACTTTC
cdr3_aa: CASSQTLAGGPYGANVLTF

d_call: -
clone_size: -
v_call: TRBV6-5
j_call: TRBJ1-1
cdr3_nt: TGTGCCAGCATACAGCCGGCTGAAGCTTTCTTT
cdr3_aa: CASIQPAEAFF

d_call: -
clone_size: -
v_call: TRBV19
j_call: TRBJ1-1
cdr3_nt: TGTGCCAGTATAGGGGGGCCGTATGGCATGAACACTGAAGCTTTCTTT
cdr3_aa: CASIGGPYGMNTEAFF

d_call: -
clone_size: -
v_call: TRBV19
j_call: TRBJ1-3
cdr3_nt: TGTGCCAGTAGTATTTTTACGCCCGTGGACACCATATATTTT
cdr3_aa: CASSIFTPVDTIYF

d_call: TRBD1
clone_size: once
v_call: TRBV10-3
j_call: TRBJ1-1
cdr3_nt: TGTGCCATCGCAGGGACAGGGGGCACTGAAGCTTTCTTT
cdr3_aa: CAIAGTGGTEAFF

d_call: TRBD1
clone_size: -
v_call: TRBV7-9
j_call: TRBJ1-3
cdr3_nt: TGTGCCAGCAGCCACCCTATCGGACAGGGCTCTGGAAACACCATATATTTT
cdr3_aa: CASSHPIGQGSGNTIYF

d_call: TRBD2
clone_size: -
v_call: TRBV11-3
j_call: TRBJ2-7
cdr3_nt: TGTGCCAGCAGCTTTCCCGCTAGCGGGAGTAGGTACGAGCAGTACTTC
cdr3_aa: CASSFPASGSRYEQYF

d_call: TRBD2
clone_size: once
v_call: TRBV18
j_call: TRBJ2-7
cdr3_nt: TGTGCCAGCTCACCATTCACCGCTCTAGCGGGAGATGAGGGCTCCTACGAGCAGTACTTC
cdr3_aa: CASSPFTALAGDEGSYEQYF

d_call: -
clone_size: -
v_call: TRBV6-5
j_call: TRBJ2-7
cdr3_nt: TGTGCCAGCATAGCAGGGTCCTACGAGCAGTACTTC
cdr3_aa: CASIAGSYEQYF

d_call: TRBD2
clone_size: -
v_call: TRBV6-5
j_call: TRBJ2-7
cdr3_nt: TGTGCCAGCGATACCGGGACTAACTACGAGCAGTACTTC
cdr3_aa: CASDTGTNYEQYF

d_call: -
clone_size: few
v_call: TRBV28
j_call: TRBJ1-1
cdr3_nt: TGTGCCAGCAATTTACAGGAGAACACTGAAGCTTTCTTT
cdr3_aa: CASNLQENTEAFF

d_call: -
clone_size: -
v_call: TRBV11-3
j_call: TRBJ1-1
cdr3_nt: TGTGCCAGCAGCTTAAATACAGGATCCACTGAAGCTTTCTTT
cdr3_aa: CASSLNTGSTEAFF

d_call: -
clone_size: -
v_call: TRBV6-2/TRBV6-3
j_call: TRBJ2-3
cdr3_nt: TGTGCCAGCAGTTACCTTACTAGCCTTGGGGCAGATACGCAGTATTTT
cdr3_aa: CASSYLTSLGADTQYF

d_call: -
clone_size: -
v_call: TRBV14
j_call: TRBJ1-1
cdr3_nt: TGTGCCAGCAGCCAGTCTTCGTCCGGGCACACTGAAGCTTTCTTT
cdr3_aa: CASSQSSSGHTEAFF

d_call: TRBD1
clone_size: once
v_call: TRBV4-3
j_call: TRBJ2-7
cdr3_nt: TGCGCCAGCAGCCAAGCCCTCTTTGCAGGGGGTGTTGACGAGCAGTACTTC
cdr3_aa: CASSQALFAGGVDEQYF

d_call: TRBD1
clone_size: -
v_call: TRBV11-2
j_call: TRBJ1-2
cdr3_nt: TGTGCCAGCAGCTTAGTAGGGCAGGGGGTCGCTGGCTACACCTTC
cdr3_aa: CASSLVGQGVAGYTF

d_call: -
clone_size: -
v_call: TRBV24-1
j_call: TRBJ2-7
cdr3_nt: TGTGCCACCAGTGATCAAGGGAATGGGACCAACTACGAGCAGTACTTC
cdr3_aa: CATSDQGNGTNYEQYF

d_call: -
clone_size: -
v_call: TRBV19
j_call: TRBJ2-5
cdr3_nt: TGTGCCAGTAGCCCCCTAGGCAGGGGATCCGGAGAGACCCAGTACTTC
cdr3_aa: CASSPLGRGSGETQYF

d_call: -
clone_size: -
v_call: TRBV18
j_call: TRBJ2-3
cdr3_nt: TGTGCCAGCTCACCACTAGCTGGGACAGATACGCAGTATTTT
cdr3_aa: CASSPLAGTDTQYF

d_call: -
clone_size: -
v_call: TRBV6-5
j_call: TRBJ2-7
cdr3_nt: TGTGCCAGCAGTCAGGGACCCTCCTACGAGCAGTACTTC
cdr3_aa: CASSQGPSYEQYF

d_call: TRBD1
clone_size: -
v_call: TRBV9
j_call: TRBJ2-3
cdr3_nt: TGTGCCAGCAGCATCCGGGACAGACGCACAGATACGCAGTATTTT
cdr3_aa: CASSIRDRRTDTQYF

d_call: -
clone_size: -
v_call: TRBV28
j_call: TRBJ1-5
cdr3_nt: TGTGCCAGCAGACCGCGGGTCCTCAGTAGTCAGCCCCAGCATTTT
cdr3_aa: CASRPRVLSSQPQHF

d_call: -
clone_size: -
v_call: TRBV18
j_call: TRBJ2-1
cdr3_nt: TGTGCCAGCTCACCGAAGGGGAATGAGCAGTTCTTC
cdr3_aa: CASSPKGNEQFF

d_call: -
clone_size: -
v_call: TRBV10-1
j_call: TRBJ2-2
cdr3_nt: TGCGCCAGCAGTGCAGCGAACACCGGGGAGCTGTTTTTT
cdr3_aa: CASSAANTGELFF

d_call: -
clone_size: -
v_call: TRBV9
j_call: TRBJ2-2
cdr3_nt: TGTGCCAGCAGCGTAAATCGGGTAGTGGGCGGTAGGGGGGAGCTGTTTTTT
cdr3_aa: CASSVNRVVGGRGELFF

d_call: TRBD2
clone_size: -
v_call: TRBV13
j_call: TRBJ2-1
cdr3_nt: TGTGCCAGCAGCTTACGACTAGCGGGCGTCAATGAGCAGTTCTTC
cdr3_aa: CASSLRLAGVNEQFF

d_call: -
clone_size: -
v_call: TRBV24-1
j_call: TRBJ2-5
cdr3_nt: TGTGCCACCAGTGATTTTGGTCGGGCAGGGGAGACCCAGTACTTC
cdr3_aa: CATSDFGRAGETQYF